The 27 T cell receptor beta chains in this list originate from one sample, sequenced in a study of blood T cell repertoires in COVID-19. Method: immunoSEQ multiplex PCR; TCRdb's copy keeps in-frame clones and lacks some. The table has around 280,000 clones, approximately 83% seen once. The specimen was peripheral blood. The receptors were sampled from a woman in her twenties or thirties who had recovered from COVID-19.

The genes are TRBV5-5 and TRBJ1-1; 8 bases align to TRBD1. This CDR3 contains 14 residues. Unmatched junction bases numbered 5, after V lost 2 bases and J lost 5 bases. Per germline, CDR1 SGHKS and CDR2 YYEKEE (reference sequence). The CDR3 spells CASSFGTGYTEAFF. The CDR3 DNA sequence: TGTGCCAGCAGCTTCGGGACAGGTTATACTGAAGCTTTCTTT.

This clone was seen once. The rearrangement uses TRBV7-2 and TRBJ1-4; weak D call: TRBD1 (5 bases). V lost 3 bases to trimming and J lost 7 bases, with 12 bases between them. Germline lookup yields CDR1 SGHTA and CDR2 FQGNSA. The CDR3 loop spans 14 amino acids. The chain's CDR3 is CASSFQGSGEKLFF. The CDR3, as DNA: TGTGCCAGCAGCTTTCAGGGTTCAGGTGAAAAACTGTTTTTT.

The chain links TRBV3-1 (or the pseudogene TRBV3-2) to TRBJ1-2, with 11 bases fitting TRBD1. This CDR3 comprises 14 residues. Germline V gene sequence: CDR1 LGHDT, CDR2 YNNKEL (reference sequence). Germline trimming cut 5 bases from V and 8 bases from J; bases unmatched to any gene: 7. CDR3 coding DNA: TGTGCCAGCAGCAGATCGGACAGGGGGCGAGGCTACACCTTC. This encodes CASSRSDRGRGYTF.

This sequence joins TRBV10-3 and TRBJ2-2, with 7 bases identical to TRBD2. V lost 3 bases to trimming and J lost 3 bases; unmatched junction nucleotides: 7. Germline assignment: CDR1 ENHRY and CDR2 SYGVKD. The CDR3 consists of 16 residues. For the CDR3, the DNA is TGTGCCATCAGTGAAAGCGGGGCCCTCTACACCGGGGAGCTGTTTTTT. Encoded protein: CAISESGALYTGELFF.

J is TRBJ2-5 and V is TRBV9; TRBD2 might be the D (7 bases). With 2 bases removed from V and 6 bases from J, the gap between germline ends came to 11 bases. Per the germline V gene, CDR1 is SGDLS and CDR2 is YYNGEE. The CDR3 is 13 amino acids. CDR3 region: CASSVEGGQTQYF. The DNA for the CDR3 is TGTGCCAGCAGCGTCGAGGGGGGGCAGACCCAGTACTTC.

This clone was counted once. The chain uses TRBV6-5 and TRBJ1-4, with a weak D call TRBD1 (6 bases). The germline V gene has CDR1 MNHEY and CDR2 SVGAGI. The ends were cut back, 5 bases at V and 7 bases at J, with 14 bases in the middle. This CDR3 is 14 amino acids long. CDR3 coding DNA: TGTGCCAGCAGTCCAATCGGGACACTTGAAAAACTGTTTTTT. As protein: CASSPIGTLEKLFF.

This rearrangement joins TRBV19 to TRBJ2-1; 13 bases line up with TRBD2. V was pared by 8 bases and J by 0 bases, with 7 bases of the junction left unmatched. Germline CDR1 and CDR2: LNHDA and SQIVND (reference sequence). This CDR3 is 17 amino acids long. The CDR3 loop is CASATSGGPSSYNEQFF. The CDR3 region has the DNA TGTGCCAGTGCGACTAGCGGGGGGCCTAGCTCCTACAATGAGCAGTTCTTC.

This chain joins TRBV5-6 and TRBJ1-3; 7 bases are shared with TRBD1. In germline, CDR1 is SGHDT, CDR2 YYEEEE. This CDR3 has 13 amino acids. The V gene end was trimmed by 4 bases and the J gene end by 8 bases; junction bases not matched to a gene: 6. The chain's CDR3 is CASSTQGVDTIYF. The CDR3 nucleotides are TGTGCCAGCAGCACCCAGGGGGTGGACACCATATATTTT.

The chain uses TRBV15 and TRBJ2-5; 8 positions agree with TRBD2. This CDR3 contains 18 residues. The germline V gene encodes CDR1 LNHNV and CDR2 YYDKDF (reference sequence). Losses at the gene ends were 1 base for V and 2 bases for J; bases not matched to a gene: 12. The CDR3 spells CATSRGVGSSGGQETQYF. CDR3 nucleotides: TGTGCCACCAGCAGAGGGGTTGGATCGTCGGGGGGGCAAGAGACCCAGTACTTC.

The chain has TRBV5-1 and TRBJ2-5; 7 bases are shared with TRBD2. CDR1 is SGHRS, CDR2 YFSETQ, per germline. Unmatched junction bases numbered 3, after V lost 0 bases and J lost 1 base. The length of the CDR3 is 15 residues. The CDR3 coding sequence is TGCGCCAGCAGCTTGGTGGGGGGGTTCCAAGAGACCCAGTACTTC. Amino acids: CASSLVGGFQETQYF.

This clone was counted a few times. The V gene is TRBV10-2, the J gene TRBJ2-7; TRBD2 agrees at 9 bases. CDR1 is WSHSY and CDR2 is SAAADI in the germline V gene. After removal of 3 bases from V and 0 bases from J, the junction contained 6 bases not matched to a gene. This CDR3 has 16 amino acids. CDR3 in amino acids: CASSEGSGGLSYEQYF. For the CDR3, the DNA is TGCGCCAGCAGTGAAGGTAGCGGGGGTCTCTCCTACGAGCAGTACTTC.

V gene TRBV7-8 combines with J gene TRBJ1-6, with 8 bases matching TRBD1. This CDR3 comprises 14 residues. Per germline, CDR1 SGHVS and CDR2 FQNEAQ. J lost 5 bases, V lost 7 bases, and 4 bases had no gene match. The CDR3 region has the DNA TGTGCCAGCAAACAGGGGGTACATAATTCACCCCTCCACTTT. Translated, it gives CASKQGVHNSPLHF.

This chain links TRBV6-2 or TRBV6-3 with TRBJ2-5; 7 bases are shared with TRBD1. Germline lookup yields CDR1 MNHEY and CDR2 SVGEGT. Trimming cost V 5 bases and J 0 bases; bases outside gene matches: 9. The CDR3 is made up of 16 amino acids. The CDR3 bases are TGTGCCAGCAGTGATCGGGACAGAACCTACCAAGAGACCCAGTACTTC. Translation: CASSDRDRTYQETQYF.

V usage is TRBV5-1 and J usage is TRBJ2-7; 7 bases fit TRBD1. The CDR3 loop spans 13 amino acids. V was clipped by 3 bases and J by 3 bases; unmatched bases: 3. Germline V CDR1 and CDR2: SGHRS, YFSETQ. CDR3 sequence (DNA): TGCGCCAGCAGCTCCTGGGACAGCTACGAGCAGTACTTC. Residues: CASSSWDSYEQYF.

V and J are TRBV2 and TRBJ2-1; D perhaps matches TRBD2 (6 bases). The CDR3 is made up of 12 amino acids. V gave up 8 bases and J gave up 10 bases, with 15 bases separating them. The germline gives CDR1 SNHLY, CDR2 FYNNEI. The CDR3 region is CASDGTPREQFF. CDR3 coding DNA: TGTGCCAGCGACGGGACTCCGCGCGAGCAGTTCTTC.

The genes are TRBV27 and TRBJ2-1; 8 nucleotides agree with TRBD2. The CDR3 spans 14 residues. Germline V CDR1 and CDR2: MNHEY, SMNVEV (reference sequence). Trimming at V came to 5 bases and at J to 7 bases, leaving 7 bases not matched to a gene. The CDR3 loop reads CASSNGGDWNEQFF. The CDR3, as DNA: TGTGCCAGCAGTAACGGGGGGGACTGGAATGAGCAGTTCTTC.

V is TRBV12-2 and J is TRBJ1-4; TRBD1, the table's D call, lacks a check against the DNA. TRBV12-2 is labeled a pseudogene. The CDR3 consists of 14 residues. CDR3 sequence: CASRLRDNNEKLFF. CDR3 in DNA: TGTGCAAGTCGCCTCCGGGACAATAATGAAAAACTGTTTTTT.

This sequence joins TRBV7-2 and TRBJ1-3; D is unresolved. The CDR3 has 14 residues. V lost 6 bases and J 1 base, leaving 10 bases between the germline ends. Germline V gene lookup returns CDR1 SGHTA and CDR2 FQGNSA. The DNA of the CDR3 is TGTGCCAGCAGTCGGGATAAGTCTGGAAACACCATATATTTT. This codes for CASSRDKSGNTIYF.

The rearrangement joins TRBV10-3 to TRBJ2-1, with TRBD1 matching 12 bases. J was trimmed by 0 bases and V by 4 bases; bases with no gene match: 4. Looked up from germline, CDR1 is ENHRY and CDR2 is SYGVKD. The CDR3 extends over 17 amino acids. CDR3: CAISAGTGGTSYNEQFF. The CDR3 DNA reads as TGTGCCATCAGTGCCGGGACAGGGGGCACCTCCTACAATGAGCAGTTCTTC.

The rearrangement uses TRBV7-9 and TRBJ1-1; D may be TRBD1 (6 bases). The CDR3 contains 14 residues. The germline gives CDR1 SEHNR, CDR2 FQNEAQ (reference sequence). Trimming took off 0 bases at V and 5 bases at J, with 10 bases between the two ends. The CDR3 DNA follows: TGTGCCAGCAGCTTAGCAGGGGGTGGTACTGAAGCTTTCTTT. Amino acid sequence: CASSLAGGGTEAFF. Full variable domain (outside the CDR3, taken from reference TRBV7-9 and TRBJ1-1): DTGVSQNPRHKITKRGQNVTFRCDPISEHNRLYWYRQTLGQGPEFLTYFQNEAQLEKSRLLSDRFSAERPKGSFSTLEIQRTEQGDSAMYLCASSLAGGGTEAFFGQGTRLTVV.

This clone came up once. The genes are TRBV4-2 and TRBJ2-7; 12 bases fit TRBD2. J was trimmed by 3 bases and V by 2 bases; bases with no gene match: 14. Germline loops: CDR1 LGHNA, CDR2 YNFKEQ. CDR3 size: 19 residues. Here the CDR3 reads CASSQHTVSLAGGLYEQYF. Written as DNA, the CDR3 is TGTGCCAGCAGCCAACATACAGTGAGCCTAGCGGGAGGGCTCTACGAGCAGTACTTC.

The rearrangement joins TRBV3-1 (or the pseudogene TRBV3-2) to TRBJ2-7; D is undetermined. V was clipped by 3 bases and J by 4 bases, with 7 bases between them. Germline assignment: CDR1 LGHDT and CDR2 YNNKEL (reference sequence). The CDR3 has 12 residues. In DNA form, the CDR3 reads TGTGCCAGCAGCCACCGGGTGTACGAGCAGTACTTC. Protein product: CASSHRVYEQYF.

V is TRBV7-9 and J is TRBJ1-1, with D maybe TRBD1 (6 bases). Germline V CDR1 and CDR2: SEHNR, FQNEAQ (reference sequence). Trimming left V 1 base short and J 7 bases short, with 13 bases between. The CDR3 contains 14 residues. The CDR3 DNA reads TGTGCCAGCAGCTTAGGCGGCCCCAGGGGTGAAGCTTTCTTT. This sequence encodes CASSLGGPRGEAFF.

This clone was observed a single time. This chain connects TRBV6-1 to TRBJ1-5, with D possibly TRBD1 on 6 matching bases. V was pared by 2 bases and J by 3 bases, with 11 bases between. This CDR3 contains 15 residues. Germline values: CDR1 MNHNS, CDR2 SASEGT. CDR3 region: CASSELGGSNQPQHF. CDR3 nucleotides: TGTGCCAGCAGTGAATTAGGGGGTTCCAATCAGCCCCAGCATTTT.

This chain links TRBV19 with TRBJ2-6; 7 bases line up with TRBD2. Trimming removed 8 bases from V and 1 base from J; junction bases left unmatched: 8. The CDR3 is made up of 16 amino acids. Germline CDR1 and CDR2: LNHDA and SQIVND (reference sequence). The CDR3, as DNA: TGTGCCAGTCATCAAGGGAGGGATTCTGGGGCCAACGTCCTGACTTTC. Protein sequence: CASHQGRDSGANVLTF.

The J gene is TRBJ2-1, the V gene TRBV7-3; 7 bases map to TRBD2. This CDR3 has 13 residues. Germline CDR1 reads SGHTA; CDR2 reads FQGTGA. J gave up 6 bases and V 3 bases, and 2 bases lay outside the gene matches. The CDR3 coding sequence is TGTGCCAGCAGCTTGGGGGGGAGCAATGAGCAGTTCTTC. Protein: CASSLGGSNEQFF. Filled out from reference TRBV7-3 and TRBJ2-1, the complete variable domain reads GAGVSQTPSNKVTEKGKYVELRCDPISGHTALYWYRQSLGQGPEFLIYFQGTGAADDSGLPNDRFFAVRPEGSVSTLKIQRTERGDSAVYLCASSLGGSNEQFFGPGTRLTVL.

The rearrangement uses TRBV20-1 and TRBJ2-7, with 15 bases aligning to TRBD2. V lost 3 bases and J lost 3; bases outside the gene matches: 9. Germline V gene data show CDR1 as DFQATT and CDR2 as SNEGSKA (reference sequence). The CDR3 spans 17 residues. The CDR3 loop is CSASIGLAGGRYYEQYF. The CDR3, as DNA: TGCAGTGCTAGTATCGGACTAGCGGGAGGGAGATACTACGAGCAGTACTTC.